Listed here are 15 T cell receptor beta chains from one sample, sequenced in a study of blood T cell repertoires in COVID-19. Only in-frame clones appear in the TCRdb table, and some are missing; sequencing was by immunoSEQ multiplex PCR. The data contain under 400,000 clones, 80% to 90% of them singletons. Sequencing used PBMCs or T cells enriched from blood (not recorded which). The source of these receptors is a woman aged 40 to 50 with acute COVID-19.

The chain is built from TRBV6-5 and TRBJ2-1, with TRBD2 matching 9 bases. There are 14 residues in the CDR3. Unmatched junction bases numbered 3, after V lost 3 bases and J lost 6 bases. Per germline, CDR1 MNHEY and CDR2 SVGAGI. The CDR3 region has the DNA TGTGCCAGCAGTTATGCGCGGGGGGGCAATGAGCAGTTCTTC. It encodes CASSYARGGNEQFF.

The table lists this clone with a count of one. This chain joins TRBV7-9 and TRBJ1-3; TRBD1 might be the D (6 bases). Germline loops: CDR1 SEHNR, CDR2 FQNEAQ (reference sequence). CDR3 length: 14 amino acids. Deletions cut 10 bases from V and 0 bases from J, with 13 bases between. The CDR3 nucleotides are TGTGCCATCACACAGGGCCTCTCTGGAAACACCATATATTTT. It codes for CAITQGLSGNTIYF.

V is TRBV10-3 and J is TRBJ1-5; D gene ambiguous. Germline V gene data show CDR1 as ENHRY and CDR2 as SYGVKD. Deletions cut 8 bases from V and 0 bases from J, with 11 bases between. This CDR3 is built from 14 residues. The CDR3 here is CAISKEDSNQPQHF. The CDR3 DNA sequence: TGTGCCATCTCGAAAGAGGATAGCAATCAGCCCCAGCATTTT.

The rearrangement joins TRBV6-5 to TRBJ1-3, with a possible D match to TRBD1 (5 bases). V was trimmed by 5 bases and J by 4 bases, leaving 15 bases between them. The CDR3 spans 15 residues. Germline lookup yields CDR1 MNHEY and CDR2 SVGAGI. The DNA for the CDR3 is TGTGCCAGCAGTCGCTTGGGGCAGTCCGGAAACACCATATATTTT. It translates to CASSRLGQSGNTIYF.

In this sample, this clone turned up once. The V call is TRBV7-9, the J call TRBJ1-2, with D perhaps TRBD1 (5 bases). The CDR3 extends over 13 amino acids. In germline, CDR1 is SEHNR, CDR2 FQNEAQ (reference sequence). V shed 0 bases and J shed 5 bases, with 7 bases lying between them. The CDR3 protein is CASSLAPGYGYTF. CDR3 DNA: TGTGCCAGCAGCTTAGCTCCAGGGTATGGCTACACCTTC.

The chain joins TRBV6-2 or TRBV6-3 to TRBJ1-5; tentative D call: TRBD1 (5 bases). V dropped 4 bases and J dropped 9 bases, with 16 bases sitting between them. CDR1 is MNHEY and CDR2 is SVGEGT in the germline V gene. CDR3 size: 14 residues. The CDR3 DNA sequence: TGTGCCAGCAGTTTGACAGTCACTCAGGGGCCCCAGCATTTT. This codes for CASSLTVTQGPQHF.

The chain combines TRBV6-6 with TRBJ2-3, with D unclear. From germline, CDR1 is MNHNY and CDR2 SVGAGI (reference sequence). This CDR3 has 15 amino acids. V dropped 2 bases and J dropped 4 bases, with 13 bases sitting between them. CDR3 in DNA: TGTGCCAGCAGTTACCGCGTACCAATCTCAGATACGCAGTATTTT. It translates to CASSYRVPISDTQYF.

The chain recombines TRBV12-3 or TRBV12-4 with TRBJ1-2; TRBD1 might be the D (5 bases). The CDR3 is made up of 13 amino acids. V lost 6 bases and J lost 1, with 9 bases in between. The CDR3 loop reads CASSLQDNYGYTF. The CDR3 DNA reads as TGTGCCAGCAGCCTACAGGATAACTATGGCTACACCTTC.

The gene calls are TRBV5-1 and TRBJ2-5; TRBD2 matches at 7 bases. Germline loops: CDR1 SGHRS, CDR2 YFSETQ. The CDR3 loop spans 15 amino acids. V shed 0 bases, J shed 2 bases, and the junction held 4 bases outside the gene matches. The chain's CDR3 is CASSLAASGQETQYF. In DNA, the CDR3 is TGCGCCAGCAGCTTGGCGGCTAGCGGACAAGAGACCCAGTACTTC. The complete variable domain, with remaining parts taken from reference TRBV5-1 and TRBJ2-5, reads KAGVTQTPRYLIKTRGQQVTLSCSPISGHRSVSWYQQTPGQGLQFLFEYFSETQRNKGNFPGRFSGRQFSNSRSEMNVSTLELGDSALYLCASSLAASGQETQYFGPGTRLLVL.

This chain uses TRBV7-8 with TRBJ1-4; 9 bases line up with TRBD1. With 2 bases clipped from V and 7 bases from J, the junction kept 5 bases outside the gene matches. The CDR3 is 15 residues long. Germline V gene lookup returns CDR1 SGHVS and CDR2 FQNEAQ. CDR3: CASSLLDRGSEKLFF. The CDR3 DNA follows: TGTGCCAGCAGCTTACTGGACAGGGGTAGTGAAAAACTGTTTTTT.

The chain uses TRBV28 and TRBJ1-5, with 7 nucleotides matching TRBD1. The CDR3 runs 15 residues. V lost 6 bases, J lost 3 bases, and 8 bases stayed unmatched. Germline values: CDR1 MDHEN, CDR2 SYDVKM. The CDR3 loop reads CASSPGTVNNQPQHF. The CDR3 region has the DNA TGTGCCAGCAGCCCCGGGACAGTGAACAATCAGCCCCAGCATTTT.

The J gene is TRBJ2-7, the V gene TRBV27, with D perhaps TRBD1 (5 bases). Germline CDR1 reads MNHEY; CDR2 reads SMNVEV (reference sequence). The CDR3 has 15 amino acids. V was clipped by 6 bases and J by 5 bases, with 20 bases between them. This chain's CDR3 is CASRPGMGRVHEQYF. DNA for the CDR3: TGTGCCAGCAGGCCGGGTATGGGCAGGGTCCACGAGCAGTACTTC.

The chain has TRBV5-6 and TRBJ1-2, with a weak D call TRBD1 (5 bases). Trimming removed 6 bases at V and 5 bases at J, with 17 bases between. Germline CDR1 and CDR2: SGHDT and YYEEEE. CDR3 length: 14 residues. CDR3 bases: TGTGCCAGCATAGCGGGGGGAGATGGATATGGCTACACCTTC. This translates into CASIAGGDGYGYTF.

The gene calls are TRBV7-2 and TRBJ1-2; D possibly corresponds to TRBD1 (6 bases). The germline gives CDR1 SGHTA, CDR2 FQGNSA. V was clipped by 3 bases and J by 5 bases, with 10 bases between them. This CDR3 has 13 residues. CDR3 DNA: TGTGCCAGCAGCTTGGGGACAATTTATGGCTACACCTTC. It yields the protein CASSLGTIYGYTF.

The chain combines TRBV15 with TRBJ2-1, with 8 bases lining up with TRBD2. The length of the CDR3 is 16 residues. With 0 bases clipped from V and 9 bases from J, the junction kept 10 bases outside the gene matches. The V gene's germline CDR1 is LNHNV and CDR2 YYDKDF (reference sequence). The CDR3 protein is CATSRDVRGGPGEQFF. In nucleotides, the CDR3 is TGTGCCACCAGCAGAGATGTACGGGGGGGCCCGGGTGAGCAGTTCTTC.